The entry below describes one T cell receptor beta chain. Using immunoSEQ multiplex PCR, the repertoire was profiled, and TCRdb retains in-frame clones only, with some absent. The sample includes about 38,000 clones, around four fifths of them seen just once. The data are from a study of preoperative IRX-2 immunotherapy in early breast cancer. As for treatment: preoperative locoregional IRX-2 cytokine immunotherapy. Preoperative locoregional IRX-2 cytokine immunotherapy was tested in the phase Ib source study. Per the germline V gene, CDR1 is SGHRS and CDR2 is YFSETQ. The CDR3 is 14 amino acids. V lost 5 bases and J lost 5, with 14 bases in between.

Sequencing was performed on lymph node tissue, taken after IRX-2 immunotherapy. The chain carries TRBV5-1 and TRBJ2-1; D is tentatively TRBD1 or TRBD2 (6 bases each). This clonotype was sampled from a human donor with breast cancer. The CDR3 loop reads CASSSGGLNNEQFF. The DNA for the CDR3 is TGCGCCAGCAGTTCCGGGGGCTTAAACAATGAGCAGTTCTTC. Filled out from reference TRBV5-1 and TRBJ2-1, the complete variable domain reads KAGVTQTPRYLIKTRGQQVTLSCSPISGHRSVSWYQQTPGQGLQFLFEYFSETQRNKGNFPGRFSGRQFSNSRSEMNVSTLELGDSALYLCASSSGGLNNEQFFGPGTRLTVL.